This entry features one T cell receptor (beta chain) sequence. Autoimmune disease history or systemic immunosuppression was exclusionary. The CDR3 loop spans 14 amino acids. Germline lookup yields CDR1 SGHRS and CDR2 YFSETQ. With 0 bases clipped from V and 7 bases from J, the junction kept 5 bases outside the gene matches. Only in-frame clones appear in the TCRdb table, and some are missing; sequencing was by immunoSEQ multiplex PCR. This table has tens of thousands of clones, 80% to 90% appearing once. This sample was included in a study of OX40 agonist ivuxolimab in advanced cancers. Overall study context: Eligibility admitted prior anti-PD-1, anti-PD-L1 or anti-CTLA-4 therapy; around 41% had some.

The material sequenced was CD4+ or CD8+ T cells sorted from blood, taken in a trial of the OX40 agonist ivuxolimab. The TCR comes from an adult with an advanced solid tumor such as melanoma, head and neck, liver or kidney cancer. The gene calls are TRBV5-1 and TRBJ1-1; TRBD1 matches at 8 bases. The CDR3 loop reads CASSLAGTGGEAFF. CDR3 sequence (DNA): TGCGCCAGCAGCTTGGCCGGGACAGGAGGTGAAGCTTTCTTT.